The 26 T cell receptor beta chains below were found in one sample sequenced in a study of CD39 and CD103 CD8 tumor-infiltrating T cells. Repertoires were generated with immunoSEQ multiplex PCR, while TCRdb's copy carries only in-frame clones and drops some. There are roughly 15,000 clones in the sample; about 89% occur only once, and 4.3% lies in the top ten. The sample was CD8+ T cells sorted from blood. Indicated subset: total memory CD8 T cells (CD45RA-CCR7+/-) from blood or uninvolved lymph node. The source of these receptors is a human donor with head and neck squamous cell carcinoma.

The rearrangement joins TRBV9 to TRBJ2-1; D is undetermined. Trimming removed 6 bases at V and 9 bases at J, with 19 bases between. CDR3 length: 14 residues. Germline V gene data show CDR1 as SGDLS and CDR2 as YYNGEE. The CDR3 DNA reads TGTGCCAGCAACGGAGCCCAAGGTTTCGGTGAGCAGTTCTTC. It specifies CASNGAQGFGEQFF.

This rearrangement joins TRBV5-4 to TRBJ1-1, with 7 nucleotides matching TRBD1. Per germline, CDR1 SGHNT and CDR2 YYREEE (reference sequence). The CDR3 length is 14 residues. Trimming at V came to 2 bases and at J to 2 bases, leaving 3 bases not matched to a gene. The CDR3: CASSFLGGNTEAFF. CDR3 DNA: TGTGCCAGCAGCTTCTTAGGGGGCAACACTGAAGCTTTCTTT.

This chain joins TRBV6-5 and TRBJ1-1; D might be TRBD1 (6 bases). This CDR3 contains 14 residues. V lost 4 bases and J lost 1, with 10 bases in between. Germline assignment: CDR1 MNHEY and CDR2 SVGAGI. CDR3 amino acids: CASSWGDTNTEAFF. DNA for the CDR3: TGTGCCAGCAGTTGGGGGGACACGAACACTGAAGCTTTCTTT.

This rearrangement joins TRBV19 to TRBJ1-2; 8 nucleotides line up with TRBD1. V dropped 7 bases and J dropped 0; count of bases not matched to a gene: 4. CDR3 length: 14 amino acids. The germline V gene encodes CDR1 LNHDA and CDR2 SQIVND (reference sequence). CDR3 region: CASNTGGSNYGYTF. The CDR3 bases are TGTGCCAGTAACACAGGGGGATCTAACTATGGCTACACCTTC.

This rearrangement joins TRBV29-1 to TRBJ2-7; D is unresolved. Trimming cost V 3 bases and J 2 bases, with 14 bases left between them. The V gene's germline CDR1 is SQVTM and CDR2 ANQGSEA. The CDR3 runs 14 residues. CDR3 nucleotide sequence: TGCAGCGTTGAGGGGTCAGGCGCCACCTACGAGCAGTACTTC. Translation: CSVEGSGATYEQYF.

The chain recombines TRBV13 with TRBJ1-2, with 8 nucleotides matching TRBD1. The length of the CDR3 is 14 residues. The V and J ends lost 0 bases and 6 bases, in that order; junction bases with no gene match: 3. Germline V lookup: CDR1 PRHDT, CDR2 FYEKMQ (reference sequence). The DNA for the CDR3 is TGTGCCAGCAGCTTAGGCAGGGGGCGCGATGGCTACACCTTC. This translates into CASSLGRGRDGYTF.

The genes are TRBV6-6 and TRBJ1-1; D unresolved. With 0 bases removed from V and 11 bases from J, the gap between germline ends came to 10 bases. CDR1 MNHNY and CDR2 SVGAGI come from the germline V gene (reference sequence). The CDR3 sequence is 12 residues long. The CDR3 loop is CASSYSSGVAFF. DNA of the CDR3: TGTGCCAGCAGTTACTCGAGCGGAGTGGCTTTCTTT.

This chain uses TRBV4-1 with TRBJ2-5; D remains ambiguous. The germline V and J ends were trimmed by 0 bases and 2 bases, with 7 bases remaining between them. Germline CDR1 MGHRA, CDR2 YSYEKL. The CDR3 length is 14 residues. The CDR3, as DNA: TGCGCCAGCAGCCAAGACAGGTTACAAGAGACCCAGTACTTC. Amino acid sequence: CASSQDRLQETQYF.

The chain employs TRBV6-6 and TRBJ2-7; maybe TRBD1 (6 bases). The CDR3 extends over 15 amino acids. Germline V gene lookup returns CDR1 MNHNY and CDR2 SVGAGI (reference sequence). Trimming left V 5 bases short and J 3 bases short, with 17 bases between. For the CDR3, the DNA is TGTGCCAGCAGTCCCTCTAGCTGGGGGCGCTACGAGCAGTACTTC. Its protein is CASSPSSWGRYEQYF.

The chain is built from TRBV7-9 and TRBJ1-1; no definite D call. This CDR3 region has 16 residues. Germline lookup yields CDR1 SEHNR and CDR2 FQNEAQ (reference sequence). Trimming shortened V by 4 bases and J by 0 bases, and 15 bases separated the two germline ends. The CDR3 coding sequence is TGTGCCAGCAGCTCGAAACCGACACCGTTGAACACTGAAGCTTTCTTT. Its protein product is CASSSKPTPLNTEAFF.

The V gene is TRBV28, the J gene TRBJ1-1; D is unresolved. The V end lost 2 bases, the J end lost 6 bases, and 13 bases lay between the germline ends. Germline V lookup: CDR1 MDHEN, CDR2 SYDVKM. The CDR3 runs 14 residues. Here the CDR3 reads CASSLGMGSAEAFF. The CDR3 nucleotides are TGTGCCAGCAGTTTAGGTATGGGTTCGGCTGAAGCTTTCTTT.

The rearrangement links TRBV30 to TRBJ1-2; the D gene is possibly TRBD1 (5 bases). CDR1 is GTSNPN, CDR2 SVGIG, per germline (reference sequence). Deletions cut 4 bases from V and 3 bases from J, with 9 bases between. This CDR3 comprises 12 residues. CDR3 sequence: CAWTTGYYGYTF. The CDR3 DNA is TGTGCCTGGACTACAGGTTACTATGGCTACACCTTC.

Here the CDR3 DNA reads TGTGCCAGCAGTTATCACCGGGGCCCTAGCACAGATACGCAGTATTTT. Translating it yields CASSYHRGPSTDTQYF. The chain carries TRBV28 and TRBJ2-3; D may correspond to TRBD1 or TRBD2 (5 bases each). Trimming took off 4 bases at V and 0 bases at J, with 14 bases between the two ends. The CDR3 covers 16 residues. From germline, CDR1 is MDHEN and CDR2 SYDVKM.

This clone was detected only a few times. The rearrangement links TRBV5-1 to TRBJ1-2; D gene ambiguous. V dropped 0 bases and J dropped 6 bases, with 15 bases sitting between them. This CDR3 is built from 15 residues. Germline values: CDR1 SGHRS, CDR2 YFSETQ. The CDR3 here is CASSLDSGTFDGYTF. CDR3 coding DNA: TGCGCCAGCAGCTTGGATTCAGGTACTTTCGATGGCTACACCTTC.

This clone was seen more than once but under ten times. The CDR3: CASSQGNTIYF. The CDR3 nucleotides read TGTGCCAGCAGCCAGGGGAACACCATATATTTT. The chain recombines TRBV25-1 with TRBJ1-3; D is possibly TRBD1 (6 bases). CDR1 is MGHDK and CDR2 is SYGVNS in the germline V gene. The length of the CDR3 is 11 residues. V was pared by 6 bases and J by 7 bases, with 7 bases between.

The chain links TRBV4-1 to TRBJ1-4, with D hard to call. This CDR3 is 16 amino acids long. Germline CDR1 is MGHRA and CDR2 is YSYEKL. V was trimmed by 0 bases and J by 6 bases, leaving 14 bases between them. The DNA of the CDR3 is TGCGCCAGCAGCCAAGATCCAGAGCCCGGATATGAAAAACTGTTTTTT. It specifies CASSQDPEPGYEKLFF.

This chain links TRBV10-3 with TRBJ2-7, with 7 bases lining up with TRBD1. CDR3 length: 14 residues. Per germline, CDR1 ENHRY and CDR2 SYGVKD. V dropped 5 bases and J dropped 4; count of bases not matched to a gene: 8. CDR3 DNA sequence: TGTGCCATCAGTAACGGGGACAGTCTTTACGAGCAGTACTTC. This codes for CAISNGDSLYEQYF.

The rearrangement links TRBV2 to TRBJ2-7; 8 positions agree with TRBD2. The germline V gene encodes CDR1 SNHLY and CDR2 FYNNEI. This CDR3 has 16 residues. V gave up 2 bases and J gave up 0 bases; unmatched junction bases: 6. The CDR3 loop reads CASSEIGSGDSYEQYF. DNA of the CDR3: TGTGCCAGCAGTGAAATTGGTAGCGGGGACTCCTACGAGCAGTACTTC.

The rearrangement joins TRBV2 to TRBJ2-1; D is unresolved. Trimming left V 2 bases short and J 8 bases short, with 16 bases between. CDR1 SNHLY and CDR2 FYNNEI come from the germline V gene. The CDR3 is 15 amino acids. The CDR3 coding sequence is TGTGCCAGCAGTGAACTAGTGAGTGTGTACGATGAGCAGTTCTTC. Translated: CASSELVSVYDEQFF.

The rearrangement links TRBV28 to TRBJ1-5; TRBD1 is a possible D gene (5 bases). In germline, CDR1 is MDHEN, CDR2 SYDVKM. The CDR3 covers 17 residues. The V end was cut by 3 bases, the J end by 6 bases, with 21 bases between. The CDR3 is CASSFGMTPGTGQPQHF. DNA of the CDR3: TGTGCCAGCAGTTTCGGCATGACCCCCGGGACGGGTCAGCCCCAGCATTTT.

The chain is built from TRBV2 and TRBJ2-3; the D is unclear. Germline assignment: CDR1 SNHLY and CDR2 FYNNEI. Between the trimmed V and J ends, which lost 3 bases and 0 bases, there was a span of 7 bases. The CDR3 is made up of 14 amino acids. The CDR3 region is CASSELKSTDTQYF. The CDR3 region has the DNA TGTGCCAGCAGTGAGCTCAAGAGCACAGATACGCAGTATTTT.

The chain couples TRBV4-1 to TRBJ1-3; D remains ambiguous. V lost 4 bases, J lost 5 bases, and 9 bases lay in between. The CDR3 is 13 amino acids. Germline-derived CDR1 and CDR2 are MGHRA and YSYEKL. DNA for the CDR3: TGCGCCAGCAGCCCGGCCGGTAGAAACACCATATATTTT. This gives the protein CASSPAGRNTIYF.

The chain joins TRBV11-1 to TRBJ2-7, with TRBD2 identical over 9 bases. V lost 6 bases and J lost 2; bases outside the gene matches: 11. Per the germline V gene, CDR1 is SGHAT and CDR2 is FQDESV (reference sequence). CDR3 length equals 16 residues. This CDR3 reads CASSSALAGAAYEQYF. CDR3 bases: TGTGCCAGCAGTTCTGCGTTAGCGGGGGCCGCCTACGAGCAGTACTTC. Filled out from reference TRBV11-1 and TRBJ2-7, the complete variable domain reads EAEVAQSPRYKITEKSQAVAFWCDPISGHATLYWYRQILGQGPELLVQFQDESVVDDSQLPKDRFSAERLKGVDSTLKIQPAELGDSAMYLCASSSALAGAAYEQYFGPGTRLTVT.

The chain is built from TRBV6-5 and TRBJ2-7, with D hard to call. Deletions cut 2 bases from V and 0 bases from J, with 11 bases between. Germline CDR1 MNHEY, CDR2 SVGAGI. The CDR3 has 15 amino acids. The CDR3 spells CASSYAFRSSYEQYF. In DNA, the CDR3 is TGTGCCAGCAGTTACGCCTTCCGTTCCTCCTACGAGCAGTACTTC.

This chain connects TRBV27 to TRBJ1-5, with a possible D match to TRBD1 (6 bases). Germline loops: CDR1 MNHEY, CDR2 SMNVEV (reference sequence). Between the trimmed V and J ends, which lost 2 bases and 5 bases, there was a span of 7 bases. The CDR3 extends over 13 amino acids. The CDR3 spells CASSLQGHQPQHF. The CDR3, as DNA: TGTGCCAGCAGTTTACAGGGGCATCAGCCCCAGCATTTT.

This chain connects TRBV2 to TRBJ1-5, with D possibly being TRBD1 (6 bases). The CDR3 has 14 residues. The germline gives CDR1 SNHLY, CDR2 FYNNEI. Trimming stripped 8 bases from V and 4 bases from J, with 15 bases between. The CDR3 nucleotides are TGTGCCAGCGATTGGTATACAGGGAATCAGCCCCAGCATTTT. Translation gives CASDWYTGNQPQHF.